These 8 T cell receptor beta chains originate from one sample sequenced in a study of response to subunit inactivated influenza vaccine. From the RT-PCR reads, TCRdb called clonotypes with MiXCR, one entry per CDR3 protein. The table has roughly 630,000 distinct CDR3 sequences, around 13% seen once. The sequenced sample was PBMCs from blood, obtained around two weeks before vaccination. The source of these receptors is a man aged 45 to 65 who received an inactivated influenza vaccine.

The chain links TRBV29-1 to TRBJ2-7; D might be TRBD2 (6 bases). Germline V gene data show CDR1 as SQVTM and CDR2 as ANQGSEA. Trimming removed 5 bases at V and 1 base at J, with 9 bases between. The CDR3 loop spans 12 amino acids. CDR3 residues: CSVSGRSYEQYF. CDR3 DNA: TGCAGCGTTTCCGGGAGATCCTACGAGCAGTACTTC.

The V call is TRBV3-1, the J call TRBJ2-3; D is unresolved. Germline V gene lookup returns CDR1 LGHDT and CDR2 YNNKEL (reference sequence). Trimming shortened V by 10 bases and J by 4 bases, and 9 bases separated the two germline ends. CDR3 length equals 11 residues. The DNA of the CDR3 is TGTGCCACCGGTGGCCCAGATACGCAGTATTTT. Translated: CATGGPDTQYF.

This clonotype has a handful of counts. The chain employs TRBV5-1 and TRBJ2-7, with TRBD1 matching 8 bases. This CDR3 region has 17 residues. Germline assignment: CDR1 SGHRS and CDR2 YFSETQ. V lost 0 bases to trimming and J lost 2 bases; unmatched junction nucleotides: 10. CDR3 protein: CASSLVIGTGLPYEQYF. The CDR3 region has the DNA TGCGCCAGCAGCTTGGTCATTGGGACAGGACTACCCTACGAGCAGTACTTC.

This clonotype was observed a few times. V gene TRBV6-1 combines with J gene TRBJ2-3, with 7 bases aligning to TRBD2. V gave up 6 bases and J gave up 5 bases; unmatched junction bases: 17. This CDR3 spans 17 amino acids. Germline CDR1 MNHNS, CDR2 SASEGT. This chain's CDR3 is CASSHGGLVRELDTQYF. The CDR3 coding sequence is TGTGCCAGCAGCCACGGGGGTTTGGTGCGGGAGTTAGATACGCAGTATTTT.

The chain couples TRBV4-2 to TRBJ2-3; TRBD2 agrees at 10 bases. CDR1 and CDR2 from the germline V gene are LGHNA and YNFKEQ. V shed 0 bases and J 5 bases; nucleotides not matched to a gene: 5. The CDR3 is made up of 16 amino acids. The CDR3 here is CASSQEQREGQDTQYF. DNA for the CDR3: TGTGCCAGCAGCCAAGAGCAGCGGGAGGGCCAAGATACGCAGTATTTT.

The table lists this clonotype with a few counts. The chain carries TRBV5-6 and TRBJ2-5; the D gene is possibly TRBD2 (6 bases). V was clipped by 3 bases and J by 3 bases, with 9 bases between them. This CDR3 contains 13 residues. The germline gives CDR1 SGHDT, CDR2 YYEEEE. CDR3 loop: CASSWVAEETQYF. The CDR3 nucleotides read TGTGCCAGCAGCTGGGTAGCGGAAGAGACCCAGTACTTC.

The CDR3 is CASSLGTAELGYGYTF. The CDR3 coding sequence is TGCGCCAGCAGCCTCGGGACAGCAGAACTGGGGTATGGCTACACCTTC. The V gene is TRBV5-1, the J gene TRBJ1-2; 7 nucleotides match TRBD1. After removal of 4 bases from V and 5 bases from J, the junction contained 14 bases not matched to a gene. Germline values: CDR1 SGHRS, CDR2 YFSETQ. The CDR3 spans 16 residues. Full variable domain (missing parts from reference TRBV5-1 and TRBJ1-2): KAGVTQTPRYLIKTRGQQVTLSCSPISGHRSVSWYQQTPGQGLQFLFEYFSETQRNKGNFPGRFSGRQFSNSRSEMNVSTLELGDSALYLCASSLGTAELGYGYTFGSGTRLTVV.

The chain carries TRBV2 and TRBJ1-4; the D gene is possibly TRBD1 (5 bases). Germline CDR1 SNHLY, CDR2 FYNNEI. This CDR3 is 15 amino acids long. V was clipped by 2 bases and J by 8 bases, with 15 bases between them. The CDR3 coding sequence is TGTGCCAGCAGTGAAATCGGGGCACCCGGGGAAAAACTGTTTTTT. Its protein is CASSEIGAPGEKLFF.